The clone carrying this T cell receptor (beta chain) has only one observation. The data originate from a study of blood T cell repertoires in COVID-19. CDR3 size: 15 residues. Germline CDR1 and CDR2: SEHNR and FQNEAQ (reference sequence). Trimming cost V 4 bases and J 4 bases; bases outside gene matches: 9. This table comes from immunoSEQ multiplex PCR, and its TCRdb copy is limited to in-frame clones, with some not included. The sample has fewer than 350,000 clones, roughly 90% seen once. The sequence derives from a woman aged 40-49 years who had recovered from COVID-19. Sequenced: PBMCs or T cells enriched from blood (not recorded which). The rearrangement joins TRBV7-9 to TRBJ2-7; the match to TRBD2 covers 8 bases. The CDR3 is CASSWTMRGEYEQYF. CDR3 bases: TGTGCCAGCAGCTGGACTATGCGGGGGGAATACGAGCAGTACTTC.